These T cell receptor beta chains were read from a single sample in a study of T cell responses to AZD1222 COVID-19 vaccine. Clones were read by immunoSEQ multiplex PCR, and TCRdb kept only the in-frame ones, dropping some. The table lists about 140,000 clones, about 90% of them singletons, with about 2% in the top ten. Specimen: peripheral blood, collected on day 0 of AZD1222 vaccination. These receptor sequences come from an adult in good health. CDR3s include the opening cysteine and the closing phenylalanine or tryptophan. Fields, in order: CDR3 DNA, CDR3 protein, clone size, D gene, J gene, V gene. A D gene is named only where the DNA matches it firmly. Some rows have no size entry. The others give once, few or many, or a class for an expanded clone.

TGCGCCAGCAGCTTGGGACGTGCTAGCGGTTCGTACGAGCAGTACTTC CASSLGRASGSYEQYF NA TRBD2 TRBJ2-7 TRBV5-1
TGTGCCAGCAGTCCCCTAGCCGCGCTCAACACTGAAGCTTTCTTT CASSPLAALNTEAFF NA NA TRBJ1-1 TRBV6-5
TGTGCCAGCAGCCATGGACTAGCGGGGGGCGGGTACGAGCAGTACTTC CASSHGLAGGGYEQYF NA TRBD2 TRBJ2-7 TRBV4-2
TGTGCCAGCAGTTCCCCCGGGACAGGGGGCGGAGATACGCAGTATTTT CASSSPGTGGGDTQYF NA TRBD1 TRBJ2-3 TRBV6-5
TGTGCCAGCAGCGGAAGGCCAGAACCTAACTATGGCTACACCTTC CASSGRPEPNYGYTF NA NA TRBJ1-2 TRBV9
TGTGCCAGCAGCTTAGTTTTTACGGGGGAAGAGACCCAGTACTTC CASSLVFTGEETQYF NA NA TRBJ2-5 TRBV11-1
TGTGCCAGCAGTTCTTGGGACAGGAAAGAAAAATATGGCTACACCTTC CASSSWDRKEKYGYTF NA TRBD1 TRBJ1-2 TRBV6-5
TGTGCCTGGAGCCGTCTGAAGGGGGCCGGAGAAAAACTGTTTTTT CAWSRLKGAGEKLFF NA TRBD1 TRBJ1-4 TRBV30
TGTGCCAGCAGTCCTACAGGGGTGTTCACTGAAGCTTTCTTT CASSPTGVFTEAFF NA TRBD1 TRBJ1-1 TRBV28
TGTGCCAGCAGTTACTCGGGACCGACCTACAATGAGCAGTTCTTC CASSYSGPTYNEQFF NA NA TRBJ2-1 TRBV6-5
TGTGCCAGCAGTCGGAACAGGGTTCCCTATGGCTACACCTTC CASSRNRVPYGYTF NA NA TRBJ1-2 TRBV2
TGTGCCAGTAGTAGGGGCGCTGAAGCTTTCTTT CASSRGAEAFF once NA TRBJ1-1 TRBV19
TGTGCCAGCAGGACATCCCATCATGAAAAACTGTTTTTT CASRTSHHEKLFF NA NA TRBJ1-4 TRBV28
TGTGCCAGCAGTCCGGGGCTCCCGACAACTAATGAAAAACTGTTTTTT CASSPGLPTTNEKLFF NA NA TRBJ1-4 TRBV28
TGTGCCAGCAGCGCCCCTCGGGACGGCAGATATAATTCACCCCTCCACTTT CASSAPRDGRYNSPLHF once NA TRBJ1-6 TRBV9
TGTGCCAGCACCCGCATCGGGAGGGGGCAAGCTTTCTTT CASTRIGRGQAFF once TRBD1 TRBJ1-1 TRBV5-8
TGTGCCAGCAGCTACACCCAGGGGCGGGGGACTGAAGCTTTCTTT CASSYTQGRGTEAFF NA NA TRBJ1-1 TRBV11-1
TGTGCCACCAGCATCGGGACAGCTTACAATGAGCAGTTCTTC CATSIGTAYNEQFF NA TRBD1 TRBJ2-1 TRBV15
TGTGCCAGCAGCTTAGCCCCCACAGTGAGCAATCAGCCCCAGCATTTT CASSLAPTVSNQPQHF NA NA TRBJ1-5 TRBV7-2
TGTGCCAGCAGCACTAGCAGGGGGTACAGGACTGAAGCTTTCTTT CASSTSRGYRTEAFF NA TRBD1 TRBJ1-1 TRBV28
TGTGCCAGCAGACTAACAGGGATGGGATGGAATTCACCCCTCCACTTT CASRLTGMGWNSPLHF NA NA TRBJ1-6 TRBV11-3
TGTGCCAGCAGCCGACAGGGTTCGACTGAAGCTTTCTTT CASSRQGSTEAFF NA TRBD1 TRBJ1-1 TRBV14
TGCGCCAGCAGCTTGTGGATGGGGGAATTGAATGGCTACACCTTC CASSLWMGELNGYTF NA NA TRBJ1-2 TRBV5-1
TGTGCCAGCGGGGTGTCCCCTGAAGCTTTCTTT CASGVSPEAFF NA NA TRBJ1-1 TRBV6-5
TGTGCCAGCAGGCCACAGGTTAGGCCTGGCTACACCTTC CASRPQVRPGYTF NA NA TRBJ1-2 TRBV28
TGTGCCAGCAGTTTTGGACTAGCGGGAGGTCGGGCAGATACGCAGTATTTT CASSFGLAGGRADTQYF NA TRBD2 TRBJ2-3 TRBV27
TGTGCCAGTAGGCTACTCGGGACAGCCCGAGGGGAAGGCTACACCTTC CASRLLGTARGEGYTF NA TRBD1 TRBJ1-2 TRBV19
TGTGCCAGCAGCTTGTTCGAGAATGAGCAGTTCTTC CASSLFENEQFF NA NA TRBJ2-1 TRBV5-6
TGCGCCAGCAGCTCCCGAATCGGGGAGAACACTGAAGCTTTCTTT CASSSRIGENTEAFF NA NA TRBJ1-1 TRBV10-1
TGTGCCTCTATGGGGGCGGGTCAATACAATGAGCAGTTCTTC CASMGAGQYNEQFF few NA TRBJ2-1 TRBV7-2
TGTGCCACCAGTGATCTGACTGGCTACGGGCAGTTCTTC CATSDLTGYGQFF NA NA TRBJ2-1 TRBV24-1
TGTGCCAGCAGTTTCATTTCCGGACACGATTCACCCCTCCACTTT CASSFISGHDSPLHF once NA TRBJ1-6 TRBV28
TGTGCCAGCAGCCTATCCTACAATGAGCAGTTCTTC CASSLSYNEQFF NA NA TRBJ2-1 TRBV3-1/TRBV3-2
TGTGCCAGTAGTTCCCAGGGGACAGGGGATAATTCACCCCTCCACTTT CASSSQGTGDNSPLHF NA TRBD1 TRBJ1-6 TRBV19
TGCGCCAGCAGCTTGGCAGGGGACCCCAATCAGCCCCAGCATTTT CASSLAGDPNQPQHF NA NA TRBJ1-5 TRBV5-1
TGTGCCAGCAGTTACTCGGGCAGGGGAAGCAATTCACCCCTCCACTTT CASSYSGRGSNSPLHF NA NA TRBJ1-6 TRBV6-5
TGCGCCAGCAGCCAAAGGACAGCTAACTATGGCTACACCTTC CASSQRTANYGYTF few NA TRBJ1-2 TRBV4-1
TGTGCCAGCAGCCAAAGGGACAGGGGCAACTATGGCTACACCTTC CASSQRDRGNYGYTF NA TRBD1 TRBJ1-2 TRBV7-9
TGTGCCAGTAGTATGTCAGCGGGGTATAACAATGAGCAGTTCTTC CASSMSAGYNNEQFF NA TRBD2 TRBJ2-1 TRBV19
TGTGCCAGCAGCCAGCGGGACATACCCATCGTCAGCTATGGCTACACCTTC CASSQRDIPIVSYGYTF NA NA TRBJ1-2 TRBV7-9
TGTGCCAGCCGAGTCCACCGGGACACGGAGGAAAGTAGGGGCTACACCTTC CASRVHRDTEESRGYTF NA NA TRBJ1-2 TRBV7-3
TGTGCCAGCAGTTACCGGGGACAGGGAACCTACGAGCAGTACTTC CASSYRGQGTYEQYF NA TRBD1 TRBJ2-7 TRBV6-2/TRBV6-3
TGTGCCAGCAGTTTATCGAGTACAGGCAGCTATGGCTACACCTTC CASSLSSTGSYGYTF NA NA TRBJ1-2 TRBV27
TGTGCCAGCAGCTTGGGGACAGGGGGGACCGGGGAGCTGTTTTTT CASSLGTGGTGELFF NA TRBD1 TRBJ2-2 TRBV5-4
TGTGCCAGCAGTTCGCGGGCTAATGAGCAGTTCTTC CASSSRANEQFF NA NA TRBJ2-1 TRBV27